The source of this T cell receptor (beta chain) is a study of a mutant IDH1 vaccine in newly diagnosed glioma. Study as a whole: Vaccination began 4-6 weeks post radiotherapy alone, or with temozolomide cycles.

Sequencing used immunoSEQ multiplex PCR; TCRdb keeps in-frame clones, though not all of them. The sample gives roughly 38,000 clones, about 79% of which show up once; 6.3% is in the top ten. Time point reported: week 23, last vaccination. Doses comprised 300 ug of mutant IDH1 20-mer peptide each, plus topical imiquimod. The J segment lost 1 base and the V segment lost 3 bases, leaving 6 bases of the junction unmatched. The CDR3 is 16 amino acids. Germline CDR1 is ENHRY and CDR2 is SYGVKD. With regard to this clone: Its cognate antigen is unknown.

The sample in question was PBMCs, obtained from a glioma patient whose treatment included an IDH1 peptide vaccine. This receptor was taken from a woman aged 40 to 50 with glioma. Some clones in this sample may be carry-over from other donors' samples. This sequence joins TRBV10-3 and TRBJ1-1; 9 bases are a match to TRBD1. DNA of the CDR3: TGTGCCATCAGTGACCACGGACAGGGGCCGAACACTGAAGCTTTCTTT. As protein: CAISDHGQGPNTEAFF.